The 4 T cell receptor beta chains presented below share a single source sample, sequenced in a study of cytomegalovirus exposure and HLA in healthy donors. PCR primers comprised 60 Vbeta and 13 Jbeta primers. Some clones are missing from TCRdb's copy, which holds only in-frame ones; the method was immunoSEQ multiplex PCR. There are 100,000 or so clones in the sample; 78% occur only once, and 1% to 1.5% lies in the top ten. The sequencing sample was made of PBMCs. The receptor source for this set is a man aged 25-40 years in good health and CMV-seronegative.

The V call is TRBV11-2, the J call TRBJ2-7, with D perhaps TRBD1 (6 bases). In germline, CDR1 is SGHAT, CDR2 FQNNGV. This CDR3 contains 14 residues. Between the trimmed V and J ends, which lost 4 bases and 4 bases, there was a span of 14 bases. In DNA, the CDR3 is TGTGCCAGCAGCTCCGTGGCAGGGGAGTACGAGCAGTACTTC. It is translated as CASSSVAGEYEQYF.

The J gene is TRBJ1-1, the V gene TRBV29-1, with 8 positions matching TRBD1. The CDR3 length is 13 residues. Germline-derived CDR1 and CDR2 are SQVTM and ANQGSEA. With V trimmed by 7 bases and J by 0 bases, 4 bases remained unmatched. The CDR3 sequence: CSGRQGMNTEAFF. The CDR3 coding sequence is TGCAGCGGGAGACAGGGGATGAACACTGAAGCTTTCTTT. Full variable domain (rest looked up from reference TRBV29-1 and TRBJ1-1): SAVISQKPSRDICQRGTSLTIQCQVDSQVTMMFWYRQQPGQSLTLIATANQGSEATYESGFVIDKFPISRPNLTFSTLTVSNMSPEDSSIYLCSGRQGMNTEAFFGQGTRLTVV.

The chain recombines TRBV5-4 with TRBJ1-4; D gene unclear. The V gene's germline CDR1 is SGHNT and CDR2 YYREEE (reference sequence). This CDR3 region has 14 residues. Trimming removed 4 bases from V and 5 bases from J, with 12 bases in between. Here the CDR3 DNA reads TGTGCCAGCAGCCCCTACAACGGGAATGAAAAACTGTTTTTT. Protein product: CASSPYNGNEKLFF.

The chain has TRBV21-1 and TRBJ1-5; whether TRBD1, the table's D call, matches the DNA was not checked. TRBV21-1 is a pseudogene segment. The CDR3 consists of 14 residues. CDR3 in DNA: TGTGCCAGCGGGACAGGGGGCAGGGGACAGCCCCAGCATTTT. It codes for CASGTGGRGQPQHF.